The 28 T cell receptor beta chains reported below all come from one sample, sequenced in a study of cytomegalovirus exposure and HLA in healthy donors. Produced via immunoSEQ multiplex PCR; TCRdb's table is partial and in-frame only. The sample yields 86,000 or so clones, 90% to 97% seen once. The sample consisted of PBMCs. Receptors originate from a man younger than 35 in good health and CMV-seropositive.

The rearrangement uses TRBV19 and TRBJ2-1; 10 bases are a match to TRBD2. CDR1 is LNHDA and CDR2 is SQIVND in the germline V gene (reference sequence). There are 14 residues in the CDR3. V gave up 2 bases and J gave up 10 bases; unmatched junction bases: 5. The CDR3 sequence is CASSISGRAGEQFF. The CDR3 DNA is TGTGCCAGTAGTATAAGCGGGAGGGCAGGGGAGCAGTTCTTC.

The chain couples TRBV7-2 to TRBJ2-1; D perhaps matches TRBD2 (6 bases). Trimming stripped 8 bases from V and 3 bases from J, with 14 bases between. The length of the CDR3 is 14 residues. CDR1 and CDR2 from the germline V gene are SGHTA and FQGNSA. CDR3 DNA sequence: TGTGCCAGCGGATGGGACTGGAGCTACAATGAGCAGTTCTTC. Translation gives CASGWDWSYNEQFF.

This rearrangement joins TRBV5-4 to TRBJ1-4, with 8 bases aligning to TRBD1. Germline CDR1 SGHNT, CDR2 YYREEE (reference sequence). The CDR3 is made up of 14 amino acids. V trimming: 0 bases; J trimming: 6 bases; junction bases outside the gene matches: 1. The chain's CDR3 is CASSLDRGDEKLFF. The CDR3 bases are TGTGCCAGCAGCTTGGACAGGGGGGATGAAAAACTGTTTTTT.

This chain links TRBV5-1 with TRBJ1-1; 7 nucleotides match TRBD1. Germline values: CDR1 SGHRS, CDR2 YFSETQ. The CDR3 is 14 amino acids. After removal of 5 bases from V and 4 bases from J, the junction contained 8 bases not matched to a gene. The CDR3 DNA sequence: TGCGCCAGCAGTTCGGAGGGGGCCGTCACTGAAGCTTTCTTT. Translated: CASSSEGAVTEAFF.

This chain uses TRBV7-2 with TRBJ2-7, with D uncertain. Germline CDR1 and CDR2: SGHTA and FQGNSA. V was shortened by 1 base and J by 1 base, with 8 bases between the two germline ends. The CDR3 totals 14 residues. For the CDR3, the DNA is TGTGCCAGCAGCTTAGATTACAATTCCTACGAGCAGTACTTC. Protein product: CASSLDYNSYEQYF.

This chain connects TRBV30 to TRBJ2-5; possibly TRBD2 for D (5 bases). This CDR3 is 13 amino acids long. Germline values: CDR1 GTSNPN, CDR2 SVGIG (reference sequence). V lost 0 bases, J lost 4 bases, and 9 bases lay in between. CDR3 loop: CAWSVKGAETQYF. CDR3 sequence (DNA): TGTGCCTGGAGTGTAAAGGGAGCAGAGACCCAGTACTTC.

This chain joins TRBV6-5 and TRBJ2-7; the D gene is possibly TRBD2 (6 bases). Per germline, CDR1 MNHEY and CDR2 SVGAGI. Between the trimmed V and J ends, which lost 4 bases and 5 bases, there was a span of 18 bases. This CDR3 spans 15 amino acids. CDR3 loop: CASSFLVGGVHEQYF. CDR3 in DNA: TGTGCCAGCAGTTTCTTAGTGGGAGGCGTCCACGAGCAGTACTTC.

The chain links TRBV6-4 to TRBJ2-3; TRBD2 aligns across 12 bases. The germline gives CDR1 MRHNA, CDR2 SNTAGT. Trimming removed 8 bases from V and 6 bases from J; junction bases left unmatched: 12. The CDR3 contains 16 residues. CDR3 nucleotides: TGTGCCAGCGGGATTATTGGGACTAGCGGGCCTGATACGCAGTATTTT. This sequence encodes CASGIIGTSGPDTQYF.

V and J are TRBV9 and TRBJ2-3; maybe TRBD2 (7 bases). This CDR3 is built from 15 residues. Trimming shortened V by 4 bases and J by 2 bases, and 14 bases separated the two germline ends. The germline V gene encodes CDR1 SGDLS and CDR2 YYNGEE. In DNA, the CDR3 is TGTGCCAGCAGCCCAGGGGACTATTACACAGATACGCAGTATTTT. Protein sequence: CASSPGDYYTDTQYF.

The chain joins TRBV5-1 to TRBJ2-1; 9 bases agree with TRBD2. Trimming at V came to 7 bases and at J to 3 bases, leaving 8 bases not matched to a gene. The germline V gene encodes CDR1 SGHRS and CDR2 YFSETQ. This CDR3 spans 15 amino acids. DNA for the CDR3: TGCGCCAGCCATAGCGGGAGACGTCACTACAATGAGCAGTTCTTC. This sequence encodes CASHSGRRHYNEQFF.

The chain carries TRBV6-5 and TRBJ2-1, with 11 nucleotides matching TRBD2. Germline V lookup: CDR1 MNHEY, CDR2 SVGAGI. V gave up 5 bases and J gave up 4 bases; unmatched junction bases: 4. The CDR3 length is 15 residues. The CDR3 loop reads CASSLGLAGYNEQFF. The CDR3, as DNA: TGTGCCAGCAGTCTCGGACTAGCGGGTTACAATGAGCAGTTCTTC.

This clone is a singleton in its sample. The chain couples TRBV2 to TRBJ1-5, with D uncertain. From germline, CDR1 is SNHLY and CDR2 FYNNEI. Trimming cost V 2 bases and J 2 bases, with 10 bases left between them. CDR3 size: 15 residues. CDR3 DNA sequence: TGTGCCAGCAGTGAACTGGTGGTAGGCAATCAGCCCCAGCATTTT. Encoded protein: CASSELVVGNQPQHF.

This clone was seen just once. This rearrangement joins TRBV7-2 to TRBJ2-1, with 8 bases matching TRBD2. With V trimmed by 5 bases and J by 2 bases, 5 bases remained unmatched. The germline CDR1 and CDR2 sequences are SGHTA and FQGNSA. The CDR3 is made up of 15 amino acids. CDR3 amino acids: CASSPPGLAYNEQFF. CDR3 in DNA: TGTGCCAGCAGCCCGCCGGGACTAGCCTACAATGAGCAGTTCTTC. Full variable domain (missing parts from reference TRBV7-2 and TRBJ2-1): GAGVSQSPSNKVTEKGKDVELRCDPISGHTALYWYRQSLGQGLEFLIYFQGNSAPDKSGLPSDRFSAERTGGSVSTLTIQRTQQEDSAVYLCASSPPGLAYNEQFFGPGTRLTVL.

The V gene is TRBV4-2, the J gene TRBJ2-3; 7 bases match TRBD2. Trimming cost V 0 bases and J 1 base; bases outside gene matches: 13. CDR1 LGHNA and CDR2 YNFKEQ come from the germline V gene. The CDR3 extends over 19 amino acids. Written as DNA, the CDR3 is TGTGCCAGCAGCCAAGATCTAGAGGGAGGGCTAGATGGCACAGATACGCAGTATTTT. It encodes CASSQDLEGGLDGTDTQYF.

The chain recombines TRBV6-6 with TRBJ1-1; perhaps TRBD1 as D (6 bases). This CDR3 has 13 residues. Germline V gene data show CDR1 as MNHNY and CDR2 as SVGAGI (reference sequence). Trimming left V 10 bases short and J 0 bases short, with 12 bases between. The CDR3 spells CATAQGMNTEAFF. The CDR3, as DNA: TGTGCCACCGCCCAGGGGATGAACACTGAAGCTTTCTTT.

The rearrangement uses TRBV15 and TRBJ2-7; no reliable D call. Germline CDR1 and CDR2: LNHNV and YYDKDF (reference sequence). The CDR3 extends over 13 amino acids. V gave up 8 bases and J gave up 0 bases, with 11 bases separating them. The CDR3 sequence is CATRRSSSYEQYF. The CDR3, as DNA: TGTGCCACCCGTAGGAGCAGCTCCTACGAGCAGTACTTC.

The chain carries TRBV11-2 and TRBJ1-1, with D uncertain. V shed 2 bases and J shed 4 bases, with 11 bases lying between them. CDR1 and CDR2 from the germline V gene are SGHAT and FQNNGV. CDR3 size: 14 residues. CDR3 sequence: CASSLWRFRTEAFF. The CDR3 coding sequence is TGTGCCAGCAGCTTATGGAGGTTTCGCACTGAAGCTTTCTTT.

The chain carries TRBV7-6 and TRBJ2-7; 9 nucleotides match TRBD2. Germline-derived CDR1 and CDR2 are SGHVS and FNYEAQ. Germline trimming cut 3 bases from V and 0 bases from J; bases unmatched to any gene: 3. The CDR3 extends over 15 amino acids. Here the CDR3 reads CASSLASGVSYEQYF. CDR3 nucleotides: TGTGCCAGCAGCTTGGCTAGCGGGGTCTCCTACGAGCAGTACTTC.

The V and J genes are TRBV5-1 and TRBJ2-7; 7 bases are shared with TRBD1. Per germline, CDR1 SGHRS and CDR2 YFSETQ. Trimming took 4 bases from V and 2 from J; bases not matched to a gene: 6. The CDR3 consists of 14 residues. CDR3 region: CASSQRDRTYEQYF. CDR3 DNA sequence: TGCGCCAGCAGCCAGAGGGACAGAACCTACGAGCAGTACTTC.

The CDR3 here is CASSFSGRAEETQYF. The CDR3 DNA reads TGCGCCAGCAGCTTCAGCGGGAGGGCCGAAGAGACCCAGTACTTC. V is TRBV5-1 and J is TRBJ2-5, with 10 bases identical to TRBD2. The CDR3 length is 15 residues. CDR1 and CDR2 from the germline V gene are SGHRS and YFSETQ. After removal of 2 bases from V and 3 bases from J, the junction contained 4 bases not matched to a gene.

The V and J genes are TRBV28 and TRBJ2-5, with 7 bases aligning to TRBD2. Trimming removed 5 bases from V and 4 bases from J; junction bases left unmatched: 16. The CDR3 contains 17 residues. Germline CDR1 MDHEN, CDR2 SYDVKM. The DNA for the CDR3 is TGTGCCAGCAGTCCCTGGGGTGGCCTAGCGGTTACAGAGACCCAGTACTTC. This sequence encodes CASSPWGGLAVTETQYF.

In its sample, this clone was seen once. Other DNA variants within this sample encode the same CDR3. This chain uses TRBV10-3 with TRBJ2-6; 12 nucleotides line up with TRBD1. CDR1 ENHRY and CDR2 SYGVKD come from the germline V gene. The CDR3 contains 16 residues. J lost 2 bases, V lost 6 bases, and 2 bases had no gene match. CDR3 sequence (DNA): TGTGCCATCAGCCGGGACAGGGGGCCTGGGGCCAACGTCCTGACTTTC. This sequence encodes CAISRDRGPGANVLTF.

This clone was detected only a few times. The rearrangement uses TRBV10-1 and TRBJ2-2; the match to TRBD2 covers 7 bases. The trim removed 7 bases at V and 1 base at J, leaving 0 bases unmatched. CDR3 size: 13 residues. Germline CDR1 and CDR2: WNHNN and SYGVQD (reference sequence). The CDR3 here is CASTSGNTGELFF. The CDR3 coding sequence is TGCGCCAGCACTAGCGGGAACACCGGGGAGCTGTTTTTT.

This sequence joins TRBV15 and TRBJ1-5; unclear D gene. V lost 1 base and J lost 0, with 10 bases in between. The CDR3 runs 16 residues. Germline V lookup: CDR1 LNHNV, CDR2 YYDKDF (reference sequence). CDR3 region: CATSRGAGLSNQPQHF. The CDR3, as DNA: TGTGCCACCAGCAGAGGGGCAGGACTTAGCAATCAGCCCCAGCATTTT.

The DNA of the CDR3 is TGTGCCAGCAGAGACAGGGCTGAAAAACTGTTTTTT. The encoded protein is CASRDRAEKLFF. The chain is built from TRBV6-1 and TRBJ1-4, with 7 bases identical to TRBD1. V shed 6 bases and J 7 bases; nucleotides not matched to a gene: 2. The CDR3 consists of 12 residues. Germline V gene lookup returns CDR1 MNHNS and CDR2 SASEGT.

V gene TRBV4-1 combines with J gene TRBJ2-2; possibly TRBD2 for D (5 bases). Trimming left V 4 bases short and J 6 bases short, with 9 bases between. The CDR3 runs to 13 residues. CDR1 is MGHRA and CDR2 is YSYEKL in the germline V gene. The CDR3 region has the DNA TGCGCCAGCAGCCTGCGGGCTGCCGGGGAGCTGTTTTTT. Its protein is CASSLRAAGELFF.

The chain employs TRBV30 and TRBJ1-2; no reliable D call. With 4 bases removed from V and 4 bases from J, the gap between germline ends came to 10 bases. The length of the CDR3 is 12 residues. Germline lookup yields CDR1 GTSNPN and CDR2 SVGIG (reference sequence). CDR3 in DNA: TGTGCCTGGACCGAACTTACCTATGGCTACACCTTC. It yields the protein CAWTELTYGYTF.

This sequence joins TRBV27 and TRBJ1-1; 7 bases are a match to TRBD1. The V segment lost 5 bases and the J segment 4 bases; nucleotides outside the gene matches: 7. Germline V lookup: CDR1 MNHEY, CDR2 SMNVEV (reference sequence). The CDR3 sequence is 14 residues long. CDR3 sequence reads: CASSRQGPSTEAFF. CDR3 sequence (DNA): TGTGCCAGCAGTCGACAGGGACCGTCCACTGAAGCTTTCTTT.